The 6 T cell receptor beta chains below all came from one sample that was sequenced in a study of tumor-infiltrating lymphocytes in primary liver carcinoma. They got blood RNA out of unsorted whole blood and also pulled out germline DNA. With 500 ng total RNA as template and a constant-region primer, TCR beta cDNA was made. For TCR beta, libraries were produced by three nested multiplex PCR rounds using slightly modified ARM-PCR. For 10 cycles apiece, the opening two PCR rounds ran with TRBV1-TRBV30 forward primers and a C-beta reverse primer. In TCRdb, the multiplex PCR reads were re-called with MiXCR into one record per CDR3 protein. The sample has approximately 340,000 distinct CDR3 sequences, around three fifths seen once; the top ten hold about 6%. The material sequenced was peripheral blood. The receptor source for this set is a man aged 35 to 55 with primary liver carcinoma and hepatitis B virus infection.

This clonotype was counted ten times or more. The V gene is TRBV5-6, the J gene TRBJ2-3, with a tentative D call TRBD2 (5 bases). V shed 5 bases and J shed 2 bases, with 24 bases lying between them. This CDR3 has 18 amino acids. CDR1 and CDR2 (germline): SGHDT, YYEEEE. DNA of the CDR3: TGTGCCAGCAGGGGGTTTGGTGTTCGAGAGGGCCCCACAGATACGCAGTATTTT. Protein: CASRGFGVREGPTDTQYF.

This clonotype was observed once. Germline is not matched at one junction end, which may reflect a read error. The J gene is TRBJ2-5, the V gene TRBV11-2; D unclear. The CDR3 runs 14 residues. CDR1 and CDR2 from the germline V gene are SGHAT and FQNNGV. This CDR3 is CASSLETNQETQYF. The CDR3 DNA reads as TGTGCCAGCAGCTTAGAGACAAACCAAGAGACCCAATACTTC.

In regard to this clonotype: This is likely a read error, given that the CDR3 carries no conserved phenylalanine or tryptophan at its end. V gene TRBV7-9 combines with J gene TRBJ2-7; D unresolved. The germline CDR1 and CDR2 sequences are SEHNR and FQNEAQ (reference sequence). The CDR3 has 12 residues. V was clipped by 5 bases and J by 7 bases, with 12 bases between them. In DNA form, the CDR3 reads TGTGCCAGCAGCCCGGAGAAGGGTGAGCAGTACCTC. Its translation: CASSPEKGEQYL.

To note about this clonotype: A much more abundant neighbour one base away suggests this may be a read error. The rearrangement uses TRBV6-6 and TRBJ1-1, with TRBD1 matching 7 bases. Germline V gene sequence: CDR1 MNHNY, CDR2 SVGAGI (reference sequence). The CDR3 consists of 19 residues. CDR3: CASSYPIRFWGQRETETFF. In nucleotides, the CDR3 is TGTGCCAGCAGTTACCCAATTCGCTTCTGGGGACAGCGGGAAACTGAAACTTTCTTT.

This clonotype has just a few counts. Just one base apart from a much larger clone, this may be a read error. This chain uses TRBV6-6 with TRBJ2-3; D unclear. The CDR3 spans 16 residues. Trimming shortened V by 5 bases and J by 2 bases, and 17 bases separated the two germline ends. CDR1 is MNHNY and CDR2 is SVGAGI in the germline V gene (reference sequence). The CDR3 is CASSPIASGVTDTQYF. Written as DNA, the CDR3 is TGTGCCAGCAGTCCCATCGCGAGTGGAGTCACAGATACGCAGTATTTT.

A note on this clonotype: One end of the junction varies from germline; a read error may be responsible. The chain links TRBV11-2 to TRBJ1-5, with D perhaps matching TRBD1 (5 bases). Germline V gives CDR1 SGHAT, CDR2 FQNNGV. The CDR3 runs 15 residues. In DNA, the CDR3 is TGTGCCAGCAGTTTAGAGATGGGGGGTAATCAGTCCCAGCATTTT. It specifies CASSLEMGGNQSQHF. Together with reference TRBV11-2 and TRBJ1-5, the CDR3 gives the full variable domain: EAGVAQSPRYKIIEKRQSVAFWCNPISGHATLYWYQQILGQGPKLLIQFQNNGVVDDSQLPKDRFSAERLKGVDSTLKIQPAKLEDSAVYLCASSLEMGGNQSQHFGDGTRLSIL.